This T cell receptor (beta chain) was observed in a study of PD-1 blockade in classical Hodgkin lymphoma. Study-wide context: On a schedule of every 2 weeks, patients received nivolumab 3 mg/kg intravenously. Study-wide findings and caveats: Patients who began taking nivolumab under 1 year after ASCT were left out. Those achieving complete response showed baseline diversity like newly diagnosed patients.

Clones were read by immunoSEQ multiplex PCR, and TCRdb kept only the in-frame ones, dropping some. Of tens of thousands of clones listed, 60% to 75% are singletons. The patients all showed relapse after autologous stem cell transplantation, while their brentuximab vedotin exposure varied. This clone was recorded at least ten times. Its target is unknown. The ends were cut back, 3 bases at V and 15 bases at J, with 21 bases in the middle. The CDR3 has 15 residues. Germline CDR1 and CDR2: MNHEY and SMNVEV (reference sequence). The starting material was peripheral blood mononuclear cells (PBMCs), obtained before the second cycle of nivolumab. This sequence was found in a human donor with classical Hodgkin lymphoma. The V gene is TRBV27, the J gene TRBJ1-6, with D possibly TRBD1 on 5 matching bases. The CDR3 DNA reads TGTGCCAGCAGTTTTGGCGCGGGAGGGGCCCTAGTCCTCCACTTT. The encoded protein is CASSFGAGGALVLHF.